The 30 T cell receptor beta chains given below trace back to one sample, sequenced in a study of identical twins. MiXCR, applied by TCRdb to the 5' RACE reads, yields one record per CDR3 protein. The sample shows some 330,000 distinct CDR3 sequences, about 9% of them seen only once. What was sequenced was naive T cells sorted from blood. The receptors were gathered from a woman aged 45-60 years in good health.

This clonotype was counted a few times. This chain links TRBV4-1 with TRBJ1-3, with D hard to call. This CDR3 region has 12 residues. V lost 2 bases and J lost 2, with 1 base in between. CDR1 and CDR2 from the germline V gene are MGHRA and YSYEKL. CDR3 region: CASSQTGNTIYF. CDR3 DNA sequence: TGCGCCAGCAGCCAAACTGGAAACACCATATATTTT.

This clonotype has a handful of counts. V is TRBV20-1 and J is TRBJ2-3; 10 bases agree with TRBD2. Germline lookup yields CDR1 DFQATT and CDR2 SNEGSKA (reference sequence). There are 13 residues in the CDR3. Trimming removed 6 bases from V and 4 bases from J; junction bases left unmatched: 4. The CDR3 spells CSAVSGRADTQYF. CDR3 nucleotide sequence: TGCAGTGCCGTCAGCGGGAGGGCAGATACGCAGTATTTT.

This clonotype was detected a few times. DNA for the CDR3: TGTGCCAGCAGCTCCCTGCCGGATAACACCGGGGAGCTGTTTTTT. It translates to CASSSLPDNTGELFF. The V gene is TRBV12-3 or TRBV12-4, the J gene TRBJ2-2; D is unresolved. V was pared by 6 bases and J by 2 bases, with 13 bases between. The CDR3 covers 15 residues.

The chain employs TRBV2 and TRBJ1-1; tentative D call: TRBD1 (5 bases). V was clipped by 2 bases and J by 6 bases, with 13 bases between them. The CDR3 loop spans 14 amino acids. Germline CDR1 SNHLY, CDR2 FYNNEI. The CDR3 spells CASSEWGGGPEAFF. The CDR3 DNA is TGTGCCAGCAGTGAATGGGGTGGGGGTCCTGAAGCTTTCTTT.

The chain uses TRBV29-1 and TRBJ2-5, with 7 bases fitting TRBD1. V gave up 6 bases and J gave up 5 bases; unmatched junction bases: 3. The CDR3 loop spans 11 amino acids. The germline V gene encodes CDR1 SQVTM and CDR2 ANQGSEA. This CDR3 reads CSVGTAETQYF. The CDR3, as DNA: TGCAGCGTGGGGACAGCGGAGACCCAGTACTTC. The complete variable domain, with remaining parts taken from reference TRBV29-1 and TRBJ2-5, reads SAVISQKPSRDICQRGTSLTIQCQVDSQVTMMFWYRQQPGQSLTLIATANQGSEATYESGFVIDKFPISRPNLTFSTLTVSNMSPEDSSIYLCSVGTAETQYFGPGTRLLVL.

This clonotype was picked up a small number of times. The CDR3 region has the DNA TGTGCCAGCAGCCGAACCGGAGGGGGTATGGAGGCCGGGGAGCTGTTTTTT. Protein product: CASSRTGGGMEAGELFF. The chain has TRBV11-2 and TRBJ2-2; TRBD1 or TRBD2 may be the D gene (6 bases each). Germline CDR1 is SGHAT and CDR2 is FQNNGV. Trimming stripped 5 bases from V and 6 bases from J, with 22 bases between. This CDR3 region has 17 residues. The variable domain in full, with the rest retrieved from reference TRBV11-2 and TRBJ2-2, is EAGVAQSPRYKIIEKRQSVAFWCNPISGHATLYWYQQILGQGPKLLIQFQNNGVVDDSQLPKDRFSAERLKGVDSTLKIQPAKLEDSAVYLCASSRTGGGMEAGELFFGEGSRLTVL.

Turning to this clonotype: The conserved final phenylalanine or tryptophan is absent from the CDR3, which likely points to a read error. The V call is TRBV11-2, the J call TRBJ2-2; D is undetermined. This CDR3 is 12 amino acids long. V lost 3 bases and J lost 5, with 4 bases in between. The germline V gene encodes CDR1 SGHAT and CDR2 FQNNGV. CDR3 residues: CASSLETGELFY. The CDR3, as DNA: TGTGCCAGCAGCTTGGAAACCGGGGAGCTGTTTTAT.

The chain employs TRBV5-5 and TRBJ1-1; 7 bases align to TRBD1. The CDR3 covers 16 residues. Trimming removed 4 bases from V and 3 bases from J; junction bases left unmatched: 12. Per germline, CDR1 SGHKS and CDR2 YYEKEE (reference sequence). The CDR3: CASSLIQGTGDTEAFF. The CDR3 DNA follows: TGTGCCAGCAGCCTTATACAGGGGACGGGAGACACTGAAGCTTTCTTT.

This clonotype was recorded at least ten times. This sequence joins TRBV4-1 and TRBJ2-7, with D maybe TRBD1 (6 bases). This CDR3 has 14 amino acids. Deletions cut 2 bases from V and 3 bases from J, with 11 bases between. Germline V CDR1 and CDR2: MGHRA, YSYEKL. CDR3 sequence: CASSQTGQNYEQYF. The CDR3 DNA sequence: TGCGCCAGCAGCCAAACCGGACAGAACTACGAGCAGTACTTC.

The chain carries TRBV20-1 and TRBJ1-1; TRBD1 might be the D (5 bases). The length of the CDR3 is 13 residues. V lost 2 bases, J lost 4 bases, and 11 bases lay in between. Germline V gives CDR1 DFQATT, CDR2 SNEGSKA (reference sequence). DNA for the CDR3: TGCAGTGCTAGACGGGGGAGGAGCACTGAAGCTTTCTTT. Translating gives CSARRGRSTEAFF.

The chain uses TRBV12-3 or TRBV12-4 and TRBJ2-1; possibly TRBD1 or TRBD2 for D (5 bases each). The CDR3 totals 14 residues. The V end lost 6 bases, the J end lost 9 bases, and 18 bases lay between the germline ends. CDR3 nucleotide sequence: TGTGCCAGCAGGAGAGGGATGAGAAGGGGTGAGCAGTTCTTC. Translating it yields CASRRGMRRGEQFF.

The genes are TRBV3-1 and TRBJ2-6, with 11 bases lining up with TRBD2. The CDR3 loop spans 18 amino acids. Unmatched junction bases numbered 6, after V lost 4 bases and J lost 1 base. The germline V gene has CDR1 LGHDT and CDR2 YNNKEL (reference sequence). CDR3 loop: CASSRPLAGESGANVLTF. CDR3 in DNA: TGTGCCAGCAGCCGCCCACTAGCGGGAGAGTCTGGGGCCAACGTCCTGACTTTC.

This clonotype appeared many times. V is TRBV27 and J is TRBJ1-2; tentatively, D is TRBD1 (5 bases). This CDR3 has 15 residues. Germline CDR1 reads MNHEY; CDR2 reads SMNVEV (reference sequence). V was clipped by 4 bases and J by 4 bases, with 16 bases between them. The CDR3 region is CASSSLGVFSYGYTF. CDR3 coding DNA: TGTGCCAGCAGTTCGTTAGGGGTATTTTCCTATGGCTACACCTTC.

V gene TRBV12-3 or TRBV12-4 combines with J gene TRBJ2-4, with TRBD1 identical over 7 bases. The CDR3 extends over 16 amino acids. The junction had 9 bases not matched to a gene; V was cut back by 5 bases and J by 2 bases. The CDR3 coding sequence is TGTGCCAGCAGTCTCGGACAGGTTGAACCCAAAAACATTCAGTACTTC. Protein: CASSLGQVEPKNIQYF.

The CDR3 region has the DNA TGTGCCAGCAGTTTAAAGGGGTTTGAAGCTTTCTTT. This gives the protein CASSLKGFEAFF. This chain joins TRBV12-3 or TRBV12-4 and TRBJ1-1; D may be TRBD1 (5 bases). The CDR3 is made up of 12 amino acids. V was pared by 2 bases and J by 7 bases, with 8 bases between.

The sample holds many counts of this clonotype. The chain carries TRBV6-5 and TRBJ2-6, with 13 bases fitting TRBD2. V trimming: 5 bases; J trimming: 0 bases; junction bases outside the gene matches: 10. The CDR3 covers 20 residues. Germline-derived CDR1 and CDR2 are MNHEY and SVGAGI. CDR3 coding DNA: TGTGCCAGCAGTCCTCAGGGACTAGCGGGAATAGGCTCTGGGGCCAACGTCCTGACTTTC. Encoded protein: CASSPQGLAGIGSGANVLTF.

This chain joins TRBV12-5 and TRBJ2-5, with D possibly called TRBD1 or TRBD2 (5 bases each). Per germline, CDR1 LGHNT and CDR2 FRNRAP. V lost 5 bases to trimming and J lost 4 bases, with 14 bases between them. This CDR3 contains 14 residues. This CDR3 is CASGPPGPGETQYF. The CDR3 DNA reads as TGTGCTAGTGGTCCACCGGGACCGGGAGAGACCCAGTACTTC.

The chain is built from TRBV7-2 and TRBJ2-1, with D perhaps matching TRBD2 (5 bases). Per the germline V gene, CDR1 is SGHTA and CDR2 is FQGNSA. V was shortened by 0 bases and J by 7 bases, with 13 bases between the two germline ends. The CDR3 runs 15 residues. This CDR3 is CASSLAGAVMNEQFF. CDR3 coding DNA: TGTGCCAGCAGCTTAGCGGGAGCGGTTATGAATGAGCAGTTCTTC.

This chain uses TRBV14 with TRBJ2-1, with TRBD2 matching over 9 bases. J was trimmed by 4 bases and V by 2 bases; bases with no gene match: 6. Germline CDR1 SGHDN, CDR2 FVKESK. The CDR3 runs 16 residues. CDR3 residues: CASSQLWLAGYNEQFF. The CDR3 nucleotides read TGTGCCAGCAGCCAACTTTGGCTAGCGGGGTACAATGAGCAGTTCTTC.

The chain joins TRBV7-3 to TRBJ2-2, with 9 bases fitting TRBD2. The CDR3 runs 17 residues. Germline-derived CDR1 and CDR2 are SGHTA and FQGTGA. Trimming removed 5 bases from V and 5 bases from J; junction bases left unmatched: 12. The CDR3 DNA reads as TGTGCCAGCAGCCTAGGGATCGCGGGAGGGCCAACCGGGGAGCTGTTTTTT. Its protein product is CASSLGIAGGPTGELFF.

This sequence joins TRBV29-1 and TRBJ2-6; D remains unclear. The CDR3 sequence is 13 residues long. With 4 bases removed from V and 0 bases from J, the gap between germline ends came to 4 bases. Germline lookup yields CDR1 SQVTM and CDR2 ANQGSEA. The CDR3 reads CSVATSGANVLTF. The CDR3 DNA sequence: TGCAGCGTTGCAACCTCTGGGGCCAACGTCCTGACTTTC.

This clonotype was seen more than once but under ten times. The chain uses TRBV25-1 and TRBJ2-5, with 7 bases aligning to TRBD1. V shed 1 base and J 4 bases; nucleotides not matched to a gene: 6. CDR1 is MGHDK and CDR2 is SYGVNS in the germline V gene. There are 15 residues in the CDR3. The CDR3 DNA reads TGTGCCAGCAGTGAATTGAGACAGGGACCAGAGACCCAGTACTTC. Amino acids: CASSELRQGPETQYF.

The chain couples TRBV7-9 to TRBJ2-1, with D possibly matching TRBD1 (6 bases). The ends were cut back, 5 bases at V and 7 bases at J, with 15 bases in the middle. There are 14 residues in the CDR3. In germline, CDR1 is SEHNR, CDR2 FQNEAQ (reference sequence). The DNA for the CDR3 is TGTGCCAGCAGCCAGGGACATTATGAGAATGAGCAGTTCTTC. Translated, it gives CASSQGHYENEQFF. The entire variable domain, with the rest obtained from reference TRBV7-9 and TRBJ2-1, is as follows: DTGVSQNPRHKITKRGQNVTFRCDPISEHNRLYWYRQTLGQGPEFLTYFQNEAQLEKSRLLSDRFSAERPKGSFSTLEIQRTEQGDSAMYLCASSQGHYENEQFFGPGTRLTVL.

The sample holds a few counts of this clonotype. CDR3 protein: CASSNSDTDTQYF. For the CDR3, the DNA is TGTGCCAGCTCGAACTCCGACACAGATACGCAGTATTTT. This chain joins TRBV3-1 and TRBJ2-3; D is uncertain. The CDR3 consists of 13 residues. Germline V gene lookup returns CDR1 LGHDT and CDR2 YNNKEL (reference sequence). Trimming left V 8 bases short and J 2 bases short, with 11 bases between.

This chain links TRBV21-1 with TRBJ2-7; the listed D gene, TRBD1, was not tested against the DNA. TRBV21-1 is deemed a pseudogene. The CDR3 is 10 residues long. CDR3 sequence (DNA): TGTGCCCCCCCTGCCTACGAGCAGTACGTC. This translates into CAPPAYEQYV.

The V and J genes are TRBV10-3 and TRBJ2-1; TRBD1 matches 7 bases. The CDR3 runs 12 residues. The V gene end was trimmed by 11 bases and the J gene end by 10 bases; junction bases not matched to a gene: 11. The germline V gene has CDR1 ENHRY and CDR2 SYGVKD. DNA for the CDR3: TGTGCCGCCCGGGACAGAGGAAGGGAGCAGTTCTTC. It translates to CAARDRGREQFF.

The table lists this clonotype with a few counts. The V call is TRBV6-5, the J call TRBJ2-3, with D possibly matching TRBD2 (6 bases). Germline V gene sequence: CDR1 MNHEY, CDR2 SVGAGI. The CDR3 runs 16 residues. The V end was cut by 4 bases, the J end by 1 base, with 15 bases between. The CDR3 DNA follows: TGTGCCAGCAGTTCCATGCGGGACCGACGCACAGATACGCAGTATTTT. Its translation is CASSSMRDRRTDTQYF.

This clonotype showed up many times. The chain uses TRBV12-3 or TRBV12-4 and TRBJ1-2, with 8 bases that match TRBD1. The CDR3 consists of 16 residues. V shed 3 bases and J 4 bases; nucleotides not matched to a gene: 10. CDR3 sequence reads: CASSFGDRLAPYGYTF. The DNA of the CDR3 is TGTGCCAGCAGTTTTGGGGACAGGCTTGCCCCCTATGGCTACACCTTC.

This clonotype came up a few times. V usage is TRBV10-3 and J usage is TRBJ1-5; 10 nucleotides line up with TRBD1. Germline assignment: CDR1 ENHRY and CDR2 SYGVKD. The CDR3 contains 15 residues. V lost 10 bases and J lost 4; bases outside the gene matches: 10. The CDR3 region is CATLNGTGENQPQHF. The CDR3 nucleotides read TGTGCCACGCTCAACGGGACAGGGGAAAATCAGCCCCAGCATTTT.

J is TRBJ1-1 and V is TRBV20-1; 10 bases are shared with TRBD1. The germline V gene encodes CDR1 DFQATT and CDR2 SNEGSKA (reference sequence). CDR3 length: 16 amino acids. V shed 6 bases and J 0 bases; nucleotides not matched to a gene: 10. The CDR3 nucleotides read TGCAGTGCACAGACAGGGGGCTCTAGGATGAACACTGAAGCTTTCTTT. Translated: CSAQTGGSRMNTEAFF.